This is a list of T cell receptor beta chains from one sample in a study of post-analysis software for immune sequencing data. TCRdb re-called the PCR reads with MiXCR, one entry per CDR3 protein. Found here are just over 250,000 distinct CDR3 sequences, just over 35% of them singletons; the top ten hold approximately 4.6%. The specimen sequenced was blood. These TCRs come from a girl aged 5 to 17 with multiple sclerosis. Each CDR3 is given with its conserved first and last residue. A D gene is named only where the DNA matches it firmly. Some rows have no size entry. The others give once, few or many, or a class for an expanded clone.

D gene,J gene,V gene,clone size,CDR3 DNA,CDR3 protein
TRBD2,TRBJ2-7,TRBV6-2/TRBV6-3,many,TGTGCCAGCACCTTGGGACTAGCGGGTTACTACGAGCAGTACTTC,CASTLGLAGYYEQYF
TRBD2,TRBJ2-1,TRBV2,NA,TGTGCCAGCAGTGATGGACTAGCGGGAGGCAATGAGCAGTTCTTC,CASSDGLAGGNEQFF
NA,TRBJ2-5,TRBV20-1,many,TGCAGTGCTAAGGGACAAGAGACCCAGTACTTC,CSAKGQETQYF
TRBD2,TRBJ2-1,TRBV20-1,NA,TGCAGTGCTAGAGCATTACGCCGGCGGGGGGCCTCCTACAATGAGCAGTTCTTC,CSARALRRRGASYNEQFF
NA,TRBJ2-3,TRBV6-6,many,TGTGCCAGCAGTTACCCCGGGGACCGCACAGATACGCAGTATTTT,CASSYPGDRTDTQYF
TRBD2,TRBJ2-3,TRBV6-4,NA,TGTGCCAGCAGTGACTCCGGGACTAGCGACACAGATGCGCAGTATTTT,CASSDSGTSDTDAQYF
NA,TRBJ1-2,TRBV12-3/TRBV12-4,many,TGTGCCAGCAGTCCTGGATTGAAGGGCTACACCTTC,CASSPGLKGYTF
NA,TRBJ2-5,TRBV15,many,TGTGCCACCAGCAGAGTCGATTTCCAGGGGGAGACCCAGTACTTC,CATSRVDFQGETQYF
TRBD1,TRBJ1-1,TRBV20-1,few,TGCAGTGCTACCCCCCCAGGGGGAGGGACTGAAGCTTTCTTT,CSATPPGGGTEAFF
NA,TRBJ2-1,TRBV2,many,TGTGCCAGCACCTCGGACTCCGCTAGCAAGCAGTTCTTC,CASTSDSASKQFF
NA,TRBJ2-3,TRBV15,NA,TGTGCCACCAGCAGAGATTGGCGCACAGATACGCAGTATTTT,CATSRDWRTDTQYF
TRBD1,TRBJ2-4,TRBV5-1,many,TGCGCCAGCAGCGGGGACAGGGCAGCCAAAAACATTCAGTACTTC,CASSGDRAAKNIQYF
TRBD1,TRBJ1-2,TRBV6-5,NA,TGTGCCAGCAGTTACACTACCGGGACAGGAACCGTCAGCTATGGCTACACCTTC,CASSYTTGTGTVSYGYTF
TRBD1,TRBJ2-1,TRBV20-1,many,TGCAGTGCCAACGACAGGGGGCCCGGCAATGAGCAGTTCTTC,CSANDRGPGNEQFF
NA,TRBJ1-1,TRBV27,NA,TGTGCCAGCAGTTCCCCTGGACGGATGAACACTGAAGCTTTCTTT,CASSSPGRMNTEAFF
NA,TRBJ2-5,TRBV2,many,TGTGCCAGCAGTGAAAACCTCCAAGAGACCCAGTACTTC,CASSENLQETQYF
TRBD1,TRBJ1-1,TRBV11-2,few,TGTGCCAGCAGGCTGACAGGGGCGAGGAACACTGAAGCTTTCTTT,CASRLTGARNTEAFF
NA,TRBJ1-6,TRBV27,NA,TGTGCCAGCAGTTTCTCTAATTCACCCCTCCACTTT,CASSFSNSPLHF
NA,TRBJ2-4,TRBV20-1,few,TGCAGTGCGATACAACGGGGACTAGCCAAAAACATTCAGTACTTC,CSAIQRGLAKNIQYF
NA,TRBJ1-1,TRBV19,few,TGTGCCAGTAGTCTAGGTAGGGGCCCCATGAACACTGAAGCTTTCTTT,CASSLGRGPMNTEAFF
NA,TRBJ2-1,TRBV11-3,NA,TGTGCCAGCAGCTTAGATCCTCACAGGGATGGTGAGCAGTTCTTC,CASSLDPHRDGEQFF
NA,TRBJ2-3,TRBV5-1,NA,TGCGCCAGCAGCTTGCTTGGCCCCACAGATACGCAGTATTTT,CASSLLGPTDTQYF
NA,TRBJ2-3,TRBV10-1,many,TGCGCCAGCAGTCAAACGGGGCAGACAGATACGCAGTATTTT,CASSQTGQTDTQYF
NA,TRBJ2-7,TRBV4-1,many,TGCGCCAGCAGCCAATCCTTAGGGCCCTTAGACGAGCAGTACTTC,CASSQSLGPLDEQYF
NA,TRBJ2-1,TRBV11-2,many,TGTGCCAGCAGCTCCCTAGGGGCCACCGACGGTTATGAGCAGTTCTTC,CASSSLGATDGYEQFF
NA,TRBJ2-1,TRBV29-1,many,TGCAGCGTTGAAGATCCGGGCCTTCGGCAGTTCTTC,CSVEDPGLRQFF
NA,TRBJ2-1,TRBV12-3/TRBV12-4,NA,TGTGCCAGCAAGGTTCGAACAGCTGTTTCCTACGAGCAGTTCTTC,CASKVRTAVSYEQFF
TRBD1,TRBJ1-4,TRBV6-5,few,TGTGCCAGCAATTACGTGGGGACAGGTCACGAAAAACTGTTTTTT,CASNYVGTGHEKLFF